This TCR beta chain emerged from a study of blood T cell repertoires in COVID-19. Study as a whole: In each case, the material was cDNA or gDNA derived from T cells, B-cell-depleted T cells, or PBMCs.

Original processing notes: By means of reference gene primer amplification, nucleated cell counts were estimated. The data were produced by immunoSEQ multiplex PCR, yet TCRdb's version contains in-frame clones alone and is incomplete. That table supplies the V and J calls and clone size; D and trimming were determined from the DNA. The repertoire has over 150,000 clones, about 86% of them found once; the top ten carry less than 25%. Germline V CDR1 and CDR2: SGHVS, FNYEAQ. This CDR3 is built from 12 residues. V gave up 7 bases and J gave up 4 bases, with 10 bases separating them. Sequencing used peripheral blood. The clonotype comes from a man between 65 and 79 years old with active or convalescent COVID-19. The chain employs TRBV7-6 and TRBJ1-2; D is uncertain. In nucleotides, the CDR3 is TGTGCCAGCAACCTAAACAGCTATGGCTACACCTTC. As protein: CASNLNSYGYTF.